Below are 5 T cell receptor beta chains sequenced from a single sample in a study of tissue T cells after allogeneic stem cell transplantation. The repertoire was sequenced with immunoSEQ multiplex PCR; TCRdb's copy has only in-frame clones and lacks some. Here the sample spans approximately 6,200 clones, around 47% being singletons. Time point described: mouse harvest day 7 after allogeneic transplant. Mouse grafts combined 10^7 T-cell-depleted bone marrow cells with 10^6 splenic CD5+ T cells. Sequenced input: skin. All receptors derive from a female BALB/c mouse given C57BL/6 T cells with graft-versus-host disease after an allogeneic hematopoietic cell transplant.

This clone was seen a few times. The gene symbols are mouse symbols. The read ends 1 residue before the CDR3 terminus; that terminus is restored from the germline J gene. The gene calls are TRBV26 and TRBJ1-3; 7 bases align to TRBD1. The CDR3 is 15 amino acids. V was clipped by 4 bases and J by 4 bases; unmatched bases: 7. The germline CDR1 and CDR2 sequences are KGHPV and FQNQEV (reference sequence). The sequenced part of the CDR3 DNA is TGTGCCAGCAGTCCATCACAGGGGAGAGGAAATACGCTCTAT. Protein: CASSPSQGRGNTLY. The whole CDR3 region reads CASSPSQGRGNTLYF.

For this clone: Mouse germline and gene names are used. The CDR3 is cut off 1 residue early in the read; its end comes from the germline J gene. The chain recombines TRBV14 with TRBJ2-1; D might be TRBD1 (6 bases). CDR1 SGHDT and CDR2 FRDEAV come from the germline V gene. Trimming stripped 5 bases from V and 6 bases from J, with 12 bases between. The CDR3 is made up of 13 amino acids. CDR3 loop: CASRQGGSAEQFF. Partial CDR3 DNA: TGTGCCAGCAGACAGGGAGGGAGTGCTGAGCAGTTC.

In the case of this clone: Gene names follow the mouse nomenclature. The CDR3 extends 1 residue past the end of the read, so its final part is completed from the germline J gene. The chain carries TRBV26 and TRBJ1-2; D might be TRBD1 (5 bases). V lost 5 bases and J 1 base, leaving 11 bases between the germline ends. Germline V gene lookup returns CDR1 KGHPV and CDR2 FQNQEV (reference sequence). The CDR3 covers 14 residues. CDR3 bases read: TGTGCCAGCAGTAACCCAGGGCGAAACTCCGACTACACC. As protein: CASSNPGRNSDYT. The whole CDR3 reads CASSNPGRNSDYTF.

In the case of this clone: The gene names here belong to mouse. The CDR3 goes on 1 residue after the read ends, and that part is filled in from the germline J gene. This chain connects TRBV5 to TRBJ1-4; the D is unclear. Germline V lookup: CDR1 LGHNA, CDR2 YNLKQL (reference sequence). CDR3 length equals 15 residues. V shed 0 bases and J shed 4 bases, with 9 bases lying between them. This chain's CDR3 is CASSQEAGYNERLFF. Partial CDR3 DNA: TGTGCCAGCAGCCAAGAGGCAGGTTACAACGAAAGATTATTT.

Remarks on this clone: Here the gene names and germline are mouse. Coverage ceases 1 residue before the CDR3 finishes, and the germline J gene fills in the end. This chain connects TRBV12-1 to TRBJ2-4; 8 bases fit TRBD2. Germline CDR1 is SGHSN and CDR2 is HYEKVE. The CDR3 covers 16 residues. Germline trimming cut 0 bases from V and 0 bases from J; bases unmatched to any gene: 4. The sequenced CDR3 bases are TGTGCCAGCTCTCTCGGGGGGGGCCGTAGTCAAAACACCTTGTAC. Its protein product is CASSLGGGRSQNTLY. The whole CDR3 protein is CASSLGGGRSQNTLYF.